This T cell receptor (beta chain) was identified in a study of PD-1 blockade in classical Hodgkin lymphoma (dated by TCRdb to the early 2020s). Context from the whole study: Nivolumab dosing was 3 mg/kg intravenously every 2 weeks, continuing until either disease progression or unacceptable toxicity. The study used CyTOF and TCR beta sequencing to define a peripheral blood immune signature of response to PD-1 blockade in classical Hodgkin lymphoma. The research as a whole found: CD4+ but not CD8+ TCR diversity rose significantly by C4D1 (p=0.0027 vs p=0.16), most apparent in complete responders (p=0.02). Baseline TCR diversity was reported to be lower in newly diagnosed patients than in healthy donors and to be lower still in relapsed/refractory patients. Trial patients achieving complete response had baseline diversity similar to newly diagnosed patients, whereas partial responders and progressors had significantly lower diversity. Only a single clinical trial cohort was studied, and what caused the repertoire differences, possibly disease activity or prior therapy, remained undefined. Lower diversity was seen in patients whose nivolumab began less than 1 year after ASCT, and these patients were left out of later analyses so that immune reconstitution would not confound the results.

A word on this clone: The specificity of this receptor is unknown. Base-call qualities are not available, and no considerably larger clone is one nucleotide away.

Looking up the germline V gene yields CDR1 SGHDN and CDR2 FVKESK. Trimming at the junction amounts to 1 base on V and 8 bases on J, and the germline ends lie 14 bases apart. There are 15 amino acids in the CDR3, from cysteine to phenylalanine inclusive. CDR3 DNA is the only sequence kept; it has 45 bases, read in frame from the first base. Explained via the paper, the time point label denotes: cycle 1 day 1 (C1D1), immediately before nivolumab initiation. Every trial patient had relapsed following autologous stem cell transplantation, and prior brentuximab vedotin exposure was what differed among cohorts A, B and C. Using a Miltenyi CD8+ T cell isolation kit, CD8+ T cells were purified from thawed PBMCs through magnetic negative selection. The trial cohort included 56 patients with relapsed/refractory classical Hodgkin lymphoma, and each patient had a best overall response of complete response, partial response or progressive disease. Trial patients were treated with single-agent nivolumab in the multi-cohort phase II CheckMate 205 trial. An independent review committee assessed best overall response by applying the 2007 International Working Group response criteria. Trial PBMCs were obtained immediately prior to nivolumab initiation (C1D1) and on therapy at cycle 2 day 1 and cycle 4 day 1. Peripheral blood was collected in 8 mL Vacutainer Cell Preparation Tubes, from which PBMCs were isolated by centrifugation and then cryopreserved. Purified CD4+ and CD8+ fractions were prepared only for cases in which an additional PBMC sample was available. Magnetically labelled cells were removed on LS columns in a quadroMACS separator, and the flow-through was retained as the purified fraction.

Genomic DNA was isolated using the Qiagen DNeasy kit from unsorted PBMCs as well as from negatively selected CD4+ and CD8+ fractions. TCR beta CDR3 regions were subjected to amplification by immunoSEQ multiplex PCR with primers that anneal to V and J segments. A synthetic immune receptor repertoire was used to minimize amplification bias, and any residual bias was removed computationally once sequencing was done. The authors' pipeline ran thus. Repertoire diversity was quantified as the Shannon entropy index using custom Python scripts. Unsorted, CD4+ and CD8+ repertoires were analyzed separately, except for combined analyses in which CD4+ and CD8+ sequences were merged in silico. Clonal expansion was defined as a frequency increase of at least 2-fold after treatment compared with C1D1, and clones undetected at baseline were assigned a pseudocount of 0.5. Clones with 0 or 1 copy at C1D1 were classified as singleton clones, and clones with 2 or more copies were classified as non-singleton clones. Clones expanded in unsorted samples were annotated as CD4+, CD8+ or unknown by matching protein sequences in sorted samples from the same patient. Diversity changes from C1D1 to C4D1 were tested in paired samples using Wilcoxon tests. Imported from immuneACCESS, the table was reduced by TCRdb to in-frame sequences with V and J called. These copies leave out some clones; in studies compared against another copy, an unresolved V gene accounts for under half, and the cause of the remainder is not known. From that table come the V and J calls and clone size; the DNA was used to work out D and trimming. This sample gives 25,000 to 30,000 clones in total; 85% to 90% of them show up just once. The leading ten clones occupy 5.5% to 8.5% of the sample.

Material: CD8+ T cells from blood, obtained at baseline. Recombination joined TRBV14 with TRBJ1-4, with an unclear D gene assignment. This TCR was recovered from a human donor with classical Hodgkin lymphoma. The CDR3 protein sequence reads: CASSQARTSREKLFF. The DNA is as follows: TGTGCCAGCAGCCAAGCTAGGACCTCCCGAGAAAAACTGTTTTTT.